This T cell receptor (beta chain) comes out of a study of OX40 agonist ivuxolimab in advanced cancers. General observations from the study: Dose levels from 0.1 to 3.0 mg/kg saw CD4+ and CD8+ blood T cells expand clonally by week 6.

As to this clone: Its antigen remains unknown.

Sequencing used immunoSEQ multiplex PCR; TCRdb keeps in-frame clones, though not all of them. Of over 50,000 clones listed, under 90% are singletons. The receptor was isolated from an adult with an advanced solid tumor such as melanoma, head and neck, liver or kidney cancer. Material: CD4+ or CD8+ T cells sorted from blood, obtained in a trial of the OX40 agonist ivuxolimab.

CDR3: CASSIYALGATQYF. DNA of the CDR3: TGTGCCAGTAGTATTTACGCCCTCGGGGCGACCCAGTACTTC. V gene TRBV19 combines with J gene TRBJ2-5, with D perhaps TRBD1 or TRBD2 (5 bases each). From germline, CDR1 is LNHDA and CDR2 SQIVND (reference sequence). V was shortened by 3 bases and J by 7 bases, with 15 bases between the two germline ends. The CDR3 has 14 residues.